This paragraph covers one T cell receptor (beta chain) sequence. These data belong to a study of T cell repertoires in ileal Crohn's disease. V gave up 4 bases and J gave up 8 bases, with 11 bases separating them. The CDR3 has 12 amino acids. CDR1 is SNHLY and CDR2 is FYNNEI in the germline V gene. Specified time point: neoterminal ileum biopsy at postoperative endoscopy, about 6 months after surgery. Eligibility required adulthood, ileal or ileocolonic Crohn's disease and indicated ileocolonic resection. Some clones are missing from TCRdb's copy, which holds only in-frame ones; the method was immunoSEQ multiplex PCR. The table shows more than 60,000 clones, with 85% to 90% occurring only once.

Sequenced sample: ileal tissue. This receptor was obtained from an adult with Crohn's disease. The gene calls are TRBV2 and TRBJ1-2, with D tentatively TRBD1 (6 bases). The CDR3: CASSAGGRGYTF. CDR3 coding DNA: TGTGCCAGCAGTGCGGGGGGCCGCGGCTACACCTTC.